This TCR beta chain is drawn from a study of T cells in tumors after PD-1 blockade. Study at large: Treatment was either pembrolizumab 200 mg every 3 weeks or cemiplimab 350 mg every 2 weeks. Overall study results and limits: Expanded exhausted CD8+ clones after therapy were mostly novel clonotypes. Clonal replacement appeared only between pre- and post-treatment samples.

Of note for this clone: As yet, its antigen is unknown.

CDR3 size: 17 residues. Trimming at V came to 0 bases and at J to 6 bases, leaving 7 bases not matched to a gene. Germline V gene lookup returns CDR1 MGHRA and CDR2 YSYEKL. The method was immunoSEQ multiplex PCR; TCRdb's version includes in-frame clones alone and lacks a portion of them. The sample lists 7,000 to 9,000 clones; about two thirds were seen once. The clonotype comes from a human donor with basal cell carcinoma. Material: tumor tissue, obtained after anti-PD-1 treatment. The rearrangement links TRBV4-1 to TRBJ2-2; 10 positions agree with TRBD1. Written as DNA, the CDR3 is TGCGCCAGCAGCCAAGATAGGGGACAGGGGACGGCCGGGGAGCTGTTTTTT. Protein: CASSQDRGQGTAGELFF.